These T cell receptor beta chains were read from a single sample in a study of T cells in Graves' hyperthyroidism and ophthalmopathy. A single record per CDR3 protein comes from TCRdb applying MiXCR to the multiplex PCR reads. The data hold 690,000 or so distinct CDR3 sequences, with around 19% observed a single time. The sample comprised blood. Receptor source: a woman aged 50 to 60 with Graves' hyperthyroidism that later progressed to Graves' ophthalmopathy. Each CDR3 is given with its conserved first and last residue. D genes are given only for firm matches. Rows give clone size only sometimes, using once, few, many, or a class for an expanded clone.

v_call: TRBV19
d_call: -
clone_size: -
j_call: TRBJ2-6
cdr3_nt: TGTGCCAGTAGTATCGGCACCCCAACCAACGTCCTGACTTTC
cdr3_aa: CASSIGTPTNVLTF

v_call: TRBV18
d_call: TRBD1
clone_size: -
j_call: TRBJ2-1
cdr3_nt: TGTGCCAGCTACGGTGGACAGGGAACCTACAATGAGCAGTTCTTC
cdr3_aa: CASYGGQGTYNEQFF

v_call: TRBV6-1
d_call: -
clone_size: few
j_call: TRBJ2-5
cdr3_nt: TGTGCCAGCGGGGGTAGCGGAGGATTGGAAGAGACCCAGTACTTC
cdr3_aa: CASGGSGGLEETQYF

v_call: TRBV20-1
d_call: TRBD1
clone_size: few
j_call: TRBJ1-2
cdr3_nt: TGCAGTGCATCGCAGGGGGGGGGGGGCAATAGCTATGGCTACACCTTC
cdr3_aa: CSASQGGGGNSYGYTF

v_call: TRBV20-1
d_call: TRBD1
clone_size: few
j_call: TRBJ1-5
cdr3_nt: TGCAGTGCTGACCAACTCGACAGGGAATATCAGCCCCAGCATTTT
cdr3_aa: CSADQLDREYQPQHF

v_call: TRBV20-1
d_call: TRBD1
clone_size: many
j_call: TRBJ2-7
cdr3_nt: TGCAGTGCTAGGGGACAGATTTCCTACGAGCAGTACTTC
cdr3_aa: CSARGQISYEQYF

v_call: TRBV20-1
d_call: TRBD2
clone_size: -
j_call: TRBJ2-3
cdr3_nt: TGCAGTGCTAGAGATCTCGGGACTAGCGGCCTCACAGATACGCAGTATTTT
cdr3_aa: CSARDLGTSGLTDTQYF

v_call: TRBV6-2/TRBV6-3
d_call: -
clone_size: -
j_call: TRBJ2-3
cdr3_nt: TGTGCCAGCAGAAACAGGGAGTCTTGGGATACGCAGTATTTT
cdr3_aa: CASRNRESWDTQYF

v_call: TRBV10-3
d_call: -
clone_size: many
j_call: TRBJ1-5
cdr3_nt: TGTGCCATCAGTGAGAGAATAGAAAGGGGCAATCAGCCCCAGCATTTT
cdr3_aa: CAISERIERGNQPQHF

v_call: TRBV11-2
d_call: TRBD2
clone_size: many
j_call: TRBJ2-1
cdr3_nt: TGTGCCAGCAGCTTAGGGGGACTAGCGGGGTACAATGAGCAGTTCTTC
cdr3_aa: CASSLGGLAGYNEQFF

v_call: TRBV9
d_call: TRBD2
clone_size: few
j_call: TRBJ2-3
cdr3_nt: TGTGCCAGCAGCGTTAGCGGGGGGGACCCAGATACGCAGTATTTT
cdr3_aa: CASSVSGGDPDTQYF

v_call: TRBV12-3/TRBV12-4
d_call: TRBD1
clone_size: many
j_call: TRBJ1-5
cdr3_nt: TGTGCCAGCAGTTACAGGGGGGGAGGCAATCAGCCCCAGCATTTT
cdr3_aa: CASSYRGGGNQPQHF

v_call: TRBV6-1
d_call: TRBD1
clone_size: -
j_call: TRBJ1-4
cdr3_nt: TGTGCCAGCAGCTCTACAGGGGGCATCGATGAAAAACTGTTTTTT
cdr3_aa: CASSSTGGIDEKLFF

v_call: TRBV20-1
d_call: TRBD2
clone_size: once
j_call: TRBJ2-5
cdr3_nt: TGCAGTGCTAGTCCTAGCGGGGGGGATAGGTTAGGGACCCAGTACTTC
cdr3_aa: CSASPSGGDRLGTQYF

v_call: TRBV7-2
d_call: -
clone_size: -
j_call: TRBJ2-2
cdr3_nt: TGTGCCAGCGGTTTCCCGGCCTGGGGGGTCCACACCGGGGAGCTGTTTTTT
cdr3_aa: CASGFPAWGVHTGELFF

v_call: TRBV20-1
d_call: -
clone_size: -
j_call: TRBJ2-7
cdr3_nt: TGCAGTCCTTGGGGGCCGACCTCCTACGAGCAGTACTTC
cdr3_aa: CSPWGPTSYEQYF

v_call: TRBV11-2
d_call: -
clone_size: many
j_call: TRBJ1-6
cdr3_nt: TGTGCCAGCAGCTTAGTTCGAGGATTTAATTCACCCCTCCACTTT
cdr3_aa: CASSLVRGFNSPLHF

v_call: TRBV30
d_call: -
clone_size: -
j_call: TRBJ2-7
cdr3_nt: TGTGCCTGGAGTGTACCCGGACAATTCGACGAGCAGTACTTC
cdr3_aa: CAWSVPGQFDEQYF

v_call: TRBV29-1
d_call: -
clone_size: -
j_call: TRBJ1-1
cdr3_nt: TGCAGCGCCCACTTGAGCACTGAAGCTTTCTTT
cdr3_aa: CSAHLSTEAFF

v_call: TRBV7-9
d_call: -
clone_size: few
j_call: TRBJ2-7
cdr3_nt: TGTGCCAGCAGCTCTAAGGACGAGCAGTACTTC
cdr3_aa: CASSSKDEQYF

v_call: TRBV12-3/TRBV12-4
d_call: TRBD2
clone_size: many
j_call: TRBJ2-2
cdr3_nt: TGTGCCAGCAGTCCAGAGGGAGGGATCGGGGAGCTGTTTTTT
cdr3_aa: CASSPEGGIGELFF

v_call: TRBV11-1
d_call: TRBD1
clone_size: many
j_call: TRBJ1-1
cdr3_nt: TGTGCCAGCAGCCAAGCAGGGGGTGGCACTGAAGCTTTCTTT
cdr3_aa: CASSQAGGGTEAFF

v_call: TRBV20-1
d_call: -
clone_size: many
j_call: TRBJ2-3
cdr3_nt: TGCAGTGCTAGGTTCAGGATGGATACGCAGTATTTT
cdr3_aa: CSARFRMDTQYF

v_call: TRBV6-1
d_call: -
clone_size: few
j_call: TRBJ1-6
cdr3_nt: TGTGCCAGCATTCCACAGGGAGATTATAATTCACCCCTCCACTTT
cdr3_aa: CASIPQGDYNSPLHF

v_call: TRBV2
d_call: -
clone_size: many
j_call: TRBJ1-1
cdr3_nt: TGTGCCAGCAGGAGAGGTATTTCGAACACTGAAGCTTTCTTT
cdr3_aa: CASRRGISNTEAFF

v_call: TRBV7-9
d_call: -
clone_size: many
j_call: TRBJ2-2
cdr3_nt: TGTGCCAGCAGCTTTCGAGCCACCGGGGAGCTGTTTTTT
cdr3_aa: CASSFRATGELFF

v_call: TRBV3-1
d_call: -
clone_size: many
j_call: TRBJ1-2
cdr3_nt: TGTGCCAGCAGCCAAGATCGGGGGTCGGCGGATGGCTACACCTTC
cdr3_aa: CASSQDRGSADGYTF

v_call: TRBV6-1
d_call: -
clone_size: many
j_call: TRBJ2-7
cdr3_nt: TGTGCCAGCAGGACAGACATGTCCTACGAGCAGTACTTC
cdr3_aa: CASRTDMSYEQYF

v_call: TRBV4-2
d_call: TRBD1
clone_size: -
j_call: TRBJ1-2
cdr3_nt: TGTGCCAGCAGCCTAACAGGGGGTGACGCTGGCTACACCTTC
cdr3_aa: CASSLTGGDAGYTF

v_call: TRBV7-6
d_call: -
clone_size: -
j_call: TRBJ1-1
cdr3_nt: TGTGCCAACAGCTTAGCAGGATTAACTGAAGCTTTCTTT
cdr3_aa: CANSLAGLTEAFF

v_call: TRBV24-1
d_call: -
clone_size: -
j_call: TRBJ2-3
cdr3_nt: TGTGCCACCAGCTCCAGGGAATGGACAGATACGCAGTATTTT
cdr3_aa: CATSSREWTDTQYF

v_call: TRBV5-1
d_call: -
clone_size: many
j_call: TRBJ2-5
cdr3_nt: TGCGCCAGCAGCTTGGTCCGGGGAGTGGACGAGACCCAGTACTTC
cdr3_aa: CASSLVRGVDETQYF

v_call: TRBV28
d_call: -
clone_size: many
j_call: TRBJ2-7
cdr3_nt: TGTGCCAGCAGCCAATACAGGGCAGGGAACTACGAGCAGTACTTC
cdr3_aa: CASSQYRAGNYEQYF

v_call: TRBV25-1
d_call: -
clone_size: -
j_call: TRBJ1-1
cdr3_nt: TGTGCCAGCAACTCAGCGGGGGGAATGAACACTGAAGCTTTCTTT
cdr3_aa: CASNSAGGMNTEAFF

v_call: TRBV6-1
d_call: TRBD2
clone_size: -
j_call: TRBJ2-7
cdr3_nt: TGTGCCAGCAGAGCCGGGACTAGCGGGGTCAACGAGCAGTACTTC
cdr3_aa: CASRAGTSGVNEQYF

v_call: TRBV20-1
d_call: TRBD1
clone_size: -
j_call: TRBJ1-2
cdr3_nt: TGCAGTGGGTACAGGGGGATACGCCATGGCTACACCTTC
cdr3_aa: CSGYRGIRHGYTF

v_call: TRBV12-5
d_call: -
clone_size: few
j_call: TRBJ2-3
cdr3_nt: TGTGCTAGTGGGGGGGACGGGAAGGCAGATACGCAGTATTTT
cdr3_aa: CASGGDGKADTQYF

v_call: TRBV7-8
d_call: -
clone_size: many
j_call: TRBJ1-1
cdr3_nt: TGTGCCAGCAGGGCGGGACAACTGAACACTGAAGCTTTCTTT
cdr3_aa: CASRAGQLNTEAFF

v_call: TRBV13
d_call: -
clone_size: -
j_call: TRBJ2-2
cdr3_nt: TGTGCCAGCAGCTTAGGTACGAGTACGAACACCGGGGAGCTGTTTTTT
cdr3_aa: CASSLGTSTNTGELFF

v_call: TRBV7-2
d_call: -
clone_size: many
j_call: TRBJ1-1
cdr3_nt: TGTGCCAGCAGCTTAAATCCGCTCGAAATGAACACTGAAGCTTTCTTT
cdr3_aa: CASSLNPLEMNTEAFF

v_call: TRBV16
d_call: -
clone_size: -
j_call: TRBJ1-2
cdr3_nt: TGTGCCAGCAGCCATCATATACCAGGGTTTGCTAACTATGGCTACACCTTC
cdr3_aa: CASSHHIPGFANYGYTF